Presented here are 17 T cell receptor beta chains from one specimen sequenced in a study of memory CD4+ T cells and cytomegalovirus serostatus. Sequenced by immunoSEQ multiplex PCR; TCRdb stores in-frame clones only, minus some. The sample yields about 50,000 clones, 82% seen once. Single viable CD3+CD4+CD8-CD45RO+ cells were sorted as the memory CD4+ T cells. The sample consisted of memory CD4+ T cells from blood. These receptors all stem from an adult in good health and CMV-seronegative.

The chain combines TRBV28 with TRBJ2-5, with D tentatively TRBD2 (7 bases). V shed 3 bases and J shed 3 bases, with 20 bases lying between them. CDR3 size: 17 residues. Germline V CDR1 and CDR2: MDHEN, SYDVKM. As DNA, the CDR3 is TGTGCCAGCAGTTTTATGGAGGGGGGGCGCATAAAAGAGACCCAGTACTTC. Translating it yields CASSFMEGGRIKETQYF.

This clone was detected a few times. The J gene is TRBJ2-7, the V gene TRBV18; TRBD1 agrees at 8 bases. Germline-derived CDR1 and CDR2 are KGHSH and LQKENI. The CDR3 is made up of 12 amino acids. V was pared by 3 bases and J by 6 bases, with 1 base of the junction left unmatched. The CDR3 protein is CASSPDRGEQYF. CDR3 DNA sequence: TGTGCCAGCTCACCCGACAGGGGCGAGCAGTACTTC.

This chain joins TRBV7-9 and TRBJ2-7; maybe TRBD1 (6 bases). Germline-derived CDR1 and CDR2 are SEHNR and FQNEAQ (reference sequence). The germline V and J ends were trimmed by 5 bases and 4 bases, with 21 bases remaining between them. The CDR3 sequence is 16 residues long. This chain's CDR3 is CASSPGTRNGIYEQYF. The CDR3 DNA sequence: TGTGCCAGCAGCCCTGGGACACGTAATGGGATATACGAGCAGTACTTC.

This chain connects TRBV14 to TRBJ2-1; TRBD1 agrees at 7 bases. The ends lost 4 bases at V and 3 bases at J; junction bases unmatched: 3. The CDR3 covers 14 residues. Germline V gene lookup returns CDR1 SGHDN and CDR2 FVKESK. Here the CDR3 DNA reads TGTGCCAGCAGCCCGGGACAGCACTACAATGAGCAGTTCTTC. It specifies CASSPGQHYNEQFF.

The V and J genes are TRBV19 and TRBJ2-3; a possible D gene is TRBD1 (6 bases). Deletions cut 4 bases from V and 2 bases from J, with 31 bases between. The CDR3 contains 21 residues. Per germline, CDR1 LNHDA and CDR2 SQIVND (reference sequence). CDR3 region: CASSTSYRVGGSFSYTDTQYF. The CDR3 nucleotides are TGTGCCAGTAGTACCTCCTACAGGGTTGGGGGTAGTTTCTCGTACACAGATACGCAGTATTTT.

This clone occurred a few times. The V call is TRBV5-6, the J call TRBJ1-5; 7 bases match TRBD1. The germline CDR1 and CDR2 sequences are SGHDT and YYEEEE. Trimming at V came to 3 bases and at J to 3 bases, leaving 9 bases not matched to a gene. The CDR3 length is 16 residues. CDR3 nucleotide sequence: TGTGCCAGCAGCTCGAACCGCAGGGGGTTCAATCAGCCCCAGCATTTT. Translated: CASSSNRRGFNQPQHF.

The V call is TRBV6-5, the J call TRBJ1-2; a possible D gene is TRBD1 (5 bases). V shed 7 bases and J shed 0 bases, with 12 bases lying between them. CDR3 size: 14 residues. CDR1 and CDR2 from the germline V gene are MNHEY and SVGAGI. The chain's CDR3 is CASIDSASNYGYTF. Written as DNA, the CDR3 is TGTGCCAGCATTGACAGCGCATCTAACTATGGCTACACCTTC.

The rearrangement joins TRBV5-8 to TRBJ1-5; possibly TRBD1 for D (5 bases). V was shortened by 5 bases and J by 3 bases, with 15 bases between the two germline ends. The CDR3 is 15 amino acids. Per germline, CDR1 SGHTS and CDR2 YDEGEE. The CDR3 protein is CASRSRTGVNQPQHF. CDR3 sequence (DNA): TGTGCCAGCAGATCCAGGACGGGGGTCAATCAGCCCCAGCATTTT. Looking up the rest from reference TRBV5-8 and TRBJ1-5 gives the full variable domain: EAGVTQSPTHLIKTRGQQATLRCSPISGHTSVYWYQQALGLGLQFLLWYDEGEERNRGNFPPRFSGRQFPNYSSELNVNALELEDSALYLCASRSRTGVNQPQHFGDGTRLSIL.

J is TRBJ2-7 and V is TRBV6-5; D is perhaps TRBD1 or TRBD2 (6 bases each). The CDR3 extends over 14 amino acids. V lost 0 bases, J lost 6 bases, and 12 bases lay in between. Germline V gives CDR1 MNHEY, CDR2 SVGAGI. CDR3 amino acids: CASSYSIGGSEQYF. In DNA form, the CDR3 reads TGTGCCAGCAGTTACTCGATCGGGGGCTCCGAGCAGTACTTC.

The rearrangement uses TRBV5-1 and TRBJ1-3, with D hard to call. CDR3 length: 16 amino acids. Trimming took 0 bases from V and 0 from J, leaving 10 bases between them. Germline-derived CDR1 and CDR2 are SGHRS and YFSETQ. The CDR3: CASSLVDLRSGNTIYF. The CDR3 DNA sequence: TGCGCCAGCAGCTTGGTGGACCTCCGCTCTGGAAACACCATATATTTT. Full variable domain (rest looked up from reference TRBV5-1 and TRBJ1-3): KAGVTQTPRYLIKTRGQQVTLSCSPISGHRSVSWYQQTPGQGLQFLFEYFSETQRNKGNFPGRFSGRQFSNSRSEMNVSTLELGDSALYLCASSLVDLRSGNTIYFGEGSWLTVV.

CDR3 DNA: TGTGCCAGCAGCCAAAACCGGGACATAGACGAGCAGTACTTC. Protein: CASSQNRDIDEQYF. The chain joins TRBV7-9 to TRBJ2-7, with TRBD1 as a possible D gene (6 bases). V lost 5 bases to trimming and J lost 5 bases, with 16 bases between them. CDR3 length equals 14 residues. The germline CDR1 and CDR2 sequences are SEHNR and FQNEAQ (reference sequence).

V and J are TRBV28 and TRBJ1-1; D is possibly TRBD1 (5 bases). The CDR3 totals 16 residues. In germline, CDR1 is MDHEN, CDR2 SYDVKM. Trimming stripped 5 bases from V and 2 bases from J, with 18 bases between. This CDR3 reads CASSLDPGAGNTEAFF. CDR3 DNA: TGTGCCAGCAGTCTCGACCCCGGGGCAGGAAACACTGAAGCTTTCTTT.

The chain joins TRBV7-2 to TRBJ1-1; D gene uncertain. The V end lost 0 bases, the J end lost 2 bases, and 7 bases lay between the germline ends. The germline gives CDR1 SGHTA, CDR2 FQGNSA. The CDR3 spans 14 residues. The CDR3 region is CASSLAVGNTEAFF. The CDR3 DNA is TGTGCCAGCAGCTTAGCGGTGGGAAACACTGAAGCTTTCTTT.

The chain is built from TRBV7-2 and TRBJ1-5; D might be TRBD1 (6 bases). The CDR3 covers 17 residues. V lost 1 base, J lost 2 bases, and 15 bases lay in between. Germline CDR1 and CDR2: SGHTA and FQGNSA. The CDR3, as DNA: TGTGCCAGCAGCTTAGTCGTAGGGGGTCAAGGCAATCAGCCCCAGCATTTT. As protein: CASSLVVGGQGNQPQHF.

This clone was seen more than once but under ten times. The chain links TRBV19 to TRBJ1-2, with 7 bases that match TRBD1. The germline V gene encodes CDR1 LNHDA and CDR2 SQIVND (reference sequence). The length of the CDR3 is 13 residues. The V gene end was trimmed by 4 bases and the J gene end by 5 bases; junction bases not matched to a gene: 4. CDR3 amino acids: CASSRQGGYGYTF. The CDR3 DNA sequence: TGTGCCAGTAGTAGACAGGGAGGTTATGGCTACACCTTC.

The chain joins TRBV10-2 to TRBJ2-3, with D possibly TRBD2 on 5 matching bases. V shed 3 bases and J shed 6 bases, with 13 bases lying between them. This CDR3 is 14 amino acids long. Germline V gene sequence: CDR1 WSHSY, CDR2 SAAADI. The CDR3 nucleotides are TGCGCCAGCAGTGATGGCGGGCTTAAGGATACGCAGTATTTT. This sequence encodes CASSDGGLKDTQYF.

The chain has TRBV21-1 and TRBJ2-2; the table names TRBD1, a call not compared with the DNA. TRBV21-1 is termed a pseudogene. The CDR3 has 15 residues. CDR3: CASSTYRGGAGELFF. CDR3 in DNA: TGTGCCAGCAGCACATACAGGGGGGGAGCCGGGGAGCTGTTTTTT.